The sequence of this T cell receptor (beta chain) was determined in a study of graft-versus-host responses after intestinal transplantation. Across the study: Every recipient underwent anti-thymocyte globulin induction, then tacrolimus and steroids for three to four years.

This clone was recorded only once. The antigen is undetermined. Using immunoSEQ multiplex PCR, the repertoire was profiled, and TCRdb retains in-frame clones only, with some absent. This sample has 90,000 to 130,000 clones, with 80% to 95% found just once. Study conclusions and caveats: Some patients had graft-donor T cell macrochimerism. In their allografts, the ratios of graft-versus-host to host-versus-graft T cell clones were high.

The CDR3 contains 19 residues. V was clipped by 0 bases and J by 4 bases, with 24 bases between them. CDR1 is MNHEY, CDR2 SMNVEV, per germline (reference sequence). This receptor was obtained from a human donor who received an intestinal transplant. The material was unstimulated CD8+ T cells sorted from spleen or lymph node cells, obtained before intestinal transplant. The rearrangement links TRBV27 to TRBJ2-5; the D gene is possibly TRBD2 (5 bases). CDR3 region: CASSLSYAREGRWAETQYF. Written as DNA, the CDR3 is TGTGCCAGCAGTTTATCCTACGCCCGAGAGGGTAGGTGGGCAGAGACCCAGTACTTC.